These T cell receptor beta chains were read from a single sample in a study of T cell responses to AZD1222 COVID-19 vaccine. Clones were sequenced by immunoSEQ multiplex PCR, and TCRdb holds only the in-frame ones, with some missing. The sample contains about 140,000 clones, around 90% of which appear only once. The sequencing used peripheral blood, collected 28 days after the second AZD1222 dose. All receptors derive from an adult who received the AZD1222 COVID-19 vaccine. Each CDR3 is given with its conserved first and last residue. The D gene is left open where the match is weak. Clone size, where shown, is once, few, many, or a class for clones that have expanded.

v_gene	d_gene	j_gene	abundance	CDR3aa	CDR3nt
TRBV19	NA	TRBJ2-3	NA	CASSTGDTQYF	TGTGCCAGTAGTACGGGCGATACGCAGTATTTT
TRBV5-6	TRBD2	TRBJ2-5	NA	CASSPRGDLLAGVHKTQYF	TGTGCCAGCAGCCCGCGGGGGGACTTGCTAGCGGGAGTTCACAAGACCCAGTACTTC
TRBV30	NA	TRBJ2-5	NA	CAWSVDREGTQYF	TGTGCCTGGAGTGTAGACAGGGAGGGGACCCAGTACTTC
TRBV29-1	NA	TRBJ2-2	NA	CSVVWQSGTGELFF	TGCAGCGTTGTGTGGCAGTCGGGGACCGGGGAGCTGTTTTTT
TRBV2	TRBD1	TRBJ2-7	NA	CASRGTEGSEGGQYF	TGTGCCAGCAGAGGGACAGAAGGGTCAGAAGGTGGGCAGTACTTC
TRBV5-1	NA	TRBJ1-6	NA	CASSSVLDSPLHF	TGCGCCAGCAGTAGTGTGTTAGATTCACCCCTCCACTTT
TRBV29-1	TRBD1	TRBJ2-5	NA	CSVHTGARETQYF	TGCAGCGTGCATACAGGGGCGAGGGAGACCCAGTACTTC
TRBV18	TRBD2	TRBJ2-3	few	CASSPPTSGSSGDTQYF	TGTGCCAGCTCACCACCTACTAGCGGGAGCAGCGGAGATACGCAGTATTTT
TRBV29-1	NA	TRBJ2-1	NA	CSVVMRSYNEQFF	TGCAGCGTCGTTATGCGCTCCTACAATGAGCAGTTCTTC
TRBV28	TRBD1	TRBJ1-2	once	CASSQTGGYGYTF	TGTGCCAGCAGTCAGACAGGGGGCTATGGCTACACCTTC
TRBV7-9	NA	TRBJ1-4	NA	CASSGTLGRGSTNEKLFF	TGTGCCAGCAGCGGTACCCTGGGCAGGGGTTCAACTAATGAAAAACTGTTTTTT
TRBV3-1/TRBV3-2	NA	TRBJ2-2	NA	CASSHLRAGELFF	TGTGCCAGCAGCCACCTAAGGGCCGGGGAGCTGTTTTTT
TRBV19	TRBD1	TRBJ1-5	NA	CASIGQGQGPQHF	TGTGCCAGTATAGGACAGGGTCAGGGGCCCCAGCATTTT
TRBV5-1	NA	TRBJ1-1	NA	CASSSDTLNTEAFF	TGCGCCAGCAGCTCGGACACCTTGAACACTGAAGCTTTCTTT
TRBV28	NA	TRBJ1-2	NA	CASSLPRAADYGYTF	TGTGCCAGCAGTTTACCCAGGGCGGCCGACTATGGCTACACCTTC
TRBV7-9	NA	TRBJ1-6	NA	CASSRLMVRQYNSPLHF	TGTGCCAGCAGTCGCCTAATGGTCAGGCAATATAATTCACCCCTCCACTTT
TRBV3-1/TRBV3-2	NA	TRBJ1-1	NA	CASAWGDGEAFF	TGTGCCAGCGCGTGGGGGGACGGTGAAGCTTTCTTT
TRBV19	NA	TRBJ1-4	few	CASSARTAWREKLFF	TGTGCCAGTAGTGCTCGGACAGCATGGCGTGAAAAACTGTTTTTT
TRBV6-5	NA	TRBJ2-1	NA	CASTPSGGTYNEQFF	TGTGCCAGCACCCCCTCGGGGGGCACCTACAATGAGCAGTTCTTC
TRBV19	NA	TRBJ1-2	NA	CASSTSPPDPNHGYTF	TGTGCCAGTAGTACCTCCCCCCCAGACCCTAATCATGGCTACACCTTC
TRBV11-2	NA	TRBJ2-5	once	CASSLDWAGSPWETQYF	TGTGCCAGCAGCTTGGATTGGGCGGGGTCACCGTGGGAGACCCAGTACTTC
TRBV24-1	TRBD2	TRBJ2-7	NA	CAPLTRGYGLAIPSASYEQYF	TGTGCCCCCCTCACAAGGGGATATGGACTAGCCATTCCCTCGGCATCCTACGAGCAGTACTTC
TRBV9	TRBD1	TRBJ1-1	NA	CASSLGQGSLEGEAFF	TGTGCCAGCAGCCTCGGACAGGGAAGCTTAGAAGGTGAAGCTTTCTTT
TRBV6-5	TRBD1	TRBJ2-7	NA	CASSRAGGGGYEQYF	TGTGCCAGCAGTAGGGCAGGGGGCGGTGGATACGAGCAGTACTTC